This is a list of T cell receptor beta chains from one sample in a study of blood T cell repertoires in COVID-19. Sequencing used immunoSEQ multiplex PCR; TCRdb keeps in-frame clones, though not all of them. The sample has 250,000 to 400,000 clones; approximately 90% are singletons. The sample comprised peripheral blood. Receptors were obtained from a woman aged 25 to 39 with COVID-19, enrolled during active disease. Both conserved end residues are part of each CDR3. A D gene is named only where the DNA matches it firmly. Clone size appears in some rows only: once, few, many, or a class for an expanded clone.

V gene: TRBV3-1/TRBV3-2
clone size: .
J gene: TRBJ2-3
D gene: TRBD2
CDR3 DNA: TGTGCCAGCAGCCGGACTAGTGGGATTCCAGATACGCAGTATTTT
CDR3 protein: CASSRTSGIPDTQYF

V gene: TRBV6-5
clone size: .
J gene: TRBJ2-1
D gene: .
CDR3 DNA: TGTGCCAGCAGTCCCTGGGGGGAGGAGCAGTTCTTC
CDR3 protein: CASSPWGEEQFF

V gene: TRBV4-1
clone size: .
J gene: TRBJ1-3
D gene: .
CDR3 DNA: TGCGCCAGCAGCCAAGCCACAGGGACCGCAAACACCATATATTTT
CDR3 protein: CASSQATGTANTIYF

V gene: TRBV4-1
clone size: .
J gene: TRBJ2-2
D gene: TRBD2
CDR3 DNA: TGCGCCAGCAGCCAAAGATCCCCGCTAGCGGGGGGCCGACACACCGGGGAGCTGTTTTTT
CDR3 protein: CASSQRSPLAGGRHTGELFF

V gene: TRBV5-1
clone size: .
J gene: TRBJ2-1
D gene: TRBD1
CDR3 DNA: TGCGCCAGCAGCTTGCTGACAGGGGGCGCTTACAATGAGCAGTTCTTC
CDR3 protein: CASSLLTGGAYNEQFF

V gene: TRBV11-1
clone size: once
J gene: TRBJ2-1
D gene: TRBD2
CDR3 DNA: TGTGCCAGCAGCCCAAGCGGGGGCGTCTACAATGAGCAGTTCTTC
CDR3 protein: CASSPSGGVYNEQFF

V gene: TRBV28
clone size: .
J gene: TRBJ1-6
D gene: TRBD1
CDR3 DNA: TGTGCCAGCAGGCCTCCGACAGGGGCCAACTCACCCCTCCACTTT
CDR3 protein: CASRPPTGANSPLHF

V gene: TRBV7-6
clone size: .
J gene: TRBJ1-2
D gene: .
CDR3 DNA: TGTGCCAGCAGCTCGCGGGGAGGCTATGGCTACACCTTC
CDR3 protein: CASSSRGGYGYTF

V gene: TRBV10-3
clone size: .
J gene: TRBJ1-2
D gene: TRBD1
CDR3 DNA: TGTGCCATCACTCCAACCGGGACAGGGTCATCTAACTATGGCTACACCTTC
CDR3 protein: CAITPTGTGSSNYGYTF

V gene: TRBV10-1
clone size: few
J gene: TRBJ1-5
D gene: .
CDR3 DNA: TGCGCCAGCAGTGTACAGTCCCCCTATAGCAATCAGCCCCAGCATTTT
CDR3 protein: CASSVQSPYSNQPQHF

V gene: TRBV19
clone size: .
J gene: TRBJ2-1
D gene: TRBD2
CDR3 DNA: TGTGCCAGTATGGCCGCCAGGACTAGCGACTACAATGAGCAGTTCTTC
CDR3 protein: CASMAARTSDYNEQFF

V gene: TRBV28
clone size: .
J gene: TRBJ1-5
D gene: .
CDR3 DNA: TGTGCCAGCAGTTTGCACAGGGCGGGCCAGCCCCAGCATTTT
CDR3 protein: CASSLHRAGQPQHF

V gene: TRBV19
clone size: .
J gene: TRBJ1-5
D gene: .
CDR3 DNA: TGTGCCAGTACTTCCCGGGGCAATCAGCCCCAGCATTTT
CDR3 protein: CASTSRGNQPQHF

V gene: TRBV3-1/TRBV3-2
clone size: .
J gene: TRBJ2-3
D gene: .
CDR3 DNA: TGTGCCAGCAGCCAGTCGAGGACAGATACGCAGTATTTT
CDR3 protein: CASSQSRTDTQYF

V gene: TRBV6-5
clone size: .
J gene: TRBJ2-5
D gene: TRBD1
CDR3 DNA: TGTGCCAGCAGTCTCTGGGACAGGGTACAAGAGACCCAGTACTTC
CDR3 protein: CASSLWDRVQETQYF

V gene: TRBV6-5
clone size: .
J gene: TRBJ2-7
D gene: .
CDR3 DNA: TGTGCCAGCAGGTACGCAACTAGGAGCGGCGAGCAGTACTTC
CDR3 protein: CASRYATRSGEQYF

V gene: TRBV5-1
clone size: .
J gene: TRBJ2-3
D gene: TRBD2
CDR3 DNA: TGCGCCAGCAGCTTGCTGTGGGGGGGTTCGACAGATACGCAGTATTTT
CDR3 protein: CASSLLWGGSTDTQYF

V gene: TRBV19
clone size: .
J gene: TRBJ1-3
D gene: TRBD1
CDR3 DNA: TGTGCCAGTAGTAAGACAGGGTCTCCAGGAAACACCATATATTTT
CDR3 protein: CASSKTGSPGNTIYF

V gene: TRBV18
clone size: .
J gene: TRBJ1-1
D gene: .
CDR3 DNA: TGTGCCAGCTCACCGGGGGGGGGCCCTAACACTGAAGCTTTCTTT
CDR3 protein: CASSPGGGPNTEAFF

V gene: TRBV19
clone size: .
J gene: TRBJ2-5
D gene: TRBD2
CDR3 DNA: TGTGCCAGTAGTATGAGTAGCGGGGGGAGGTTGGAGACCCAGTACTTC
CDR3 protein: CASSMSSGGRLETQYF

V gene: TRBV7-3
clone size: .
J gene: TRBJ2-2
D gene: .
CDR3 DNA: TGTGCCAGCAGCTCCAATCCTCGGGGGGCAGGGACCGGGGAGCTGTTTTTT
CDR3 protein: CASSSNPRGAGTGELFF